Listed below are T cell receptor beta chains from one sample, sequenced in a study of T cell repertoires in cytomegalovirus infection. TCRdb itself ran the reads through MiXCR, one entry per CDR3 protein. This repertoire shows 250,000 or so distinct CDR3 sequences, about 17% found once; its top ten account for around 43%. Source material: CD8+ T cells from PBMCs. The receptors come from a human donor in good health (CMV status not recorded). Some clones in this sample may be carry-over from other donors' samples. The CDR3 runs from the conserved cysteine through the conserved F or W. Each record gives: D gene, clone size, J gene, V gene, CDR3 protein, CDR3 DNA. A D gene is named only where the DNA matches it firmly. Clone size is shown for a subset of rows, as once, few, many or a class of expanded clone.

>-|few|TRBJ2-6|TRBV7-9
CASSLSPFRAGANVLTF
TGTGCCAGCAGCTTGTCTCCATTCAGGGCAGGGGCCAACGTCCTGACTTTC
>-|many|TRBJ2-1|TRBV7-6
CASLPRVGEVNEQFF
TGTGCCAGCCTCCCTAGGGTGGGGGAGGTCAATGAGCAGTTCTTC
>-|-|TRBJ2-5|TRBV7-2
CASSLGFQLQETQYF
TGTGCCAGCAGCTTGGGGTTCCAACTCCAAGAGACCCAGTACTTC
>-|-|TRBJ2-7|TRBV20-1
CSAPGATTRYEQYF
TGCAGTGCTCCCGGGGCAACCACGAGGTACGAGCAGTACTTC
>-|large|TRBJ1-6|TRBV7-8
CASSLESGVNSPLHF
TGTGCCAGCAGCTTAGAGTCTGGAGTCAATTCACCCCTCCACTTT
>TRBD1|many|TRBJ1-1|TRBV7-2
CASSPGGGRSDTEAFF
TGTGCCAGCAGCCCAGGGGGGGGACGCTCCGACACTGAAGCTTTCTTT
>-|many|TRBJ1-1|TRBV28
CASSLFGAEAFF
TGTGCCAGCAGTTTATTTGGGGCTGAAGCTTTCTTT
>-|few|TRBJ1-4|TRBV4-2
CASSQDGTFFTGSDEKLFF
TGTGCCAGCAGCCAAGACGGAACTTTCTTTACAGGTTCCGATGAAAAACTGTTTTTT
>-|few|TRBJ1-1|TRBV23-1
CASGSSARQGTEAFF
TGCGCCAGCGGATCTTCGGCAAGGCAGGGTACTGAAGCTTTCTTT
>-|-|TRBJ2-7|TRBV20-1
CSARFIHEQYF
TGCAGTGCTAGATTCATACACGAGCAGTACTTC
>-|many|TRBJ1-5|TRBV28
CASSLSRRLSRGVYSNQPQHF
TGTGCCAGCAGTTTATCCCGCCGCCTCAGCAGGGGCGTCTATAGCAATCAGCCCCAGCATTTT
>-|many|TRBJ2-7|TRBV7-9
CASSSALATFSYEQYF
TGTGCCAGCAGCTCCGCCCTAGCCACGTTCTCCTACGAGCAGTACTTC
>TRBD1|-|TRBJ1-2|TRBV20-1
CSARGTGTNKYYGYTF
TGCAGTGCTAGGGGGACAGGGACGAATAAGTACTATGGCTACACCTTC
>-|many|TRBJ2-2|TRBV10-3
CAISRTQNGPTGELFF
TGTGCCATCAGCCGTACTCAAAATGGACCCACCGGGGAGCTGTTTTTT
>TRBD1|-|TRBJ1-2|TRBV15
CATSGWDRAIDGYTF
TGTGCCACCAGCGGCTGGGACAGGGCAATAGATGGCTACACCTTC
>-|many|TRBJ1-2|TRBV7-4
CASSHRRRGVPYGYTF
TGTGCCAGCAGCCACCGGAGGAGGGGCGTTCCCTATGGCTACACCTTC
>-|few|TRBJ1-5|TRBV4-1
CASSQGEGAGNQPQHF
TGCGCCAGCAGCCAAGGGGAGGGCGCGGGCAATCAGCCCCAGCATTTT
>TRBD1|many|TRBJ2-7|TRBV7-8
CASSLEPWDRNYEQYF
TGTGCCAGCAGCTTAGAGCCCTGGGACAGGAATTACGAGCAGTACTTC
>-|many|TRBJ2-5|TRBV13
CASSLVSSRETQYF
TGTGCCAGCAGCTTAGTGTCTAGCAGAGAGACCCAGTACTTC
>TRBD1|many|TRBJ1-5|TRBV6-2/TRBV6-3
CASSKGTEGRSQPQHF
TGTGCCAGCAGCAAAGGGACAGAAGGACGCAGTCAGCCCCAGCATTTT
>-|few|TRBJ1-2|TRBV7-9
CASSPILTPNYGYTF
TGTGCCAGCAGCCCTATACTCACACCTAACTATGGCTACACCTTC
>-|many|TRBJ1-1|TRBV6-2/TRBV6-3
CASSPLAQLNTEAFF
TGTGCCAGCAGTCCCCTGGCCCAGTTGAACACTGAAGCTTTCTTT
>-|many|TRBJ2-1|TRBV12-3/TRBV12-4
CASSSGGTYNEQFF
TGTGCCAGCAGCTCTGGCGGCACTTACAATGAGCAGTTCTTC
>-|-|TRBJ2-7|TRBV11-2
CASSLGRGRTYEQYF
TGTGCCAGCAGCTTAGGTCGGGGGAGGACCTACGAGCAGTACTTC
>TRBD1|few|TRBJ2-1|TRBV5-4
CASSRDRGHNEQFF
TGTGCCAGCAGCCGGGACAGGGGGCATAATGAGCAGTTCTTC
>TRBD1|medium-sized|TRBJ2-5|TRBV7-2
CASSLGQGVYVAETQYF
TGTGCCAGCAGCTTAGGACAGGGGGTCTATGTAGCCGAGACCCAGTACTTC
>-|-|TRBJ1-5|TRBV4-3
CASSQDPSTSQPQHF
TGCGCCAGCAGCCAAGATCCGAGTACAAGTCAGCCCCAGCATTTT
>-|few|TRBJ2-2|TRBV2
CASRARQNTGELFF
TGTGCCAGCAGGGCCAGGCAGAACACCGGGGAGCTGTTTTTT
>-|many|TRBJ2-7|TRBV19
CASSIAGNEQYF
TGTGCCAGTAGTATCGCCGGGAACGAGCAGTACTTC
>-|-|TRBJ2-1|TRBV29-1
CSVEDPKSPRVHESYNEQFF
TGCAGCGTTGAAGATCCTAAAAGCCCTCGTGTACACGAAAGTTACAATGAGCAGTTCTTC
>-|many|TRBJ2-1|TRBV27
CASSPAGSQPTTYNEQFF
TGTGCCAGCAGTCCTGCAGGGAGCCAACCAACCACCTACAATGAGCAGTTCTTC
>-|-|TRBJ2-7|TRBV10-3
CAISQSYEQYF
TGTGCCATCAGCCAATCCTACGAGCAGTACTTC
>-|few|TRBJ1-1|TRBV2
CASNPGLNTEAFF
TGTGCCAGCAATCCGGGGTTGAACACTGAAGCTTTCTTT
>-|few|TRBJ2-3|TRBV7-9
CASSPQGDTQYF
TGTGCCAGCAGCCCCCAGGGAGATACGCAGTATTTT
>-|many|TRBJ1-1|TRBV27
CASSLQSGFFTEAFF
TGTGCCAGCAGTTTACAGTCAGGGTTTTTCACTGAAGCTTTCTTT
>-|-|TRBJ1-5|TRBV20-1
CSASFEFGSQPHHF
TGCAGTGCTAGTTTCGAATTTGGTTCTCAGCCCCATCATTTT
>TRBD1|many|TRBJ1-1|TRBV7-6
CASSLYGGTGMFTEAFF
TGTGCCAGCAGCTTATACGGCGGGACAGGGATGTTTACTGAAGCTTTCTTT
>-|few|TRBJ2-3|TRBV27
CASSLSGRHTDTQYF
TGTGCCAGCAGTTTATCGGGCAGACACACAGATACGCAGTATTTT
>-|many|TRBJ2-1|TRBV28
CASSFWGNEQFF
TGTGCCAGCAGTTTCTGGGGGAATGAGCAGTTCTTC
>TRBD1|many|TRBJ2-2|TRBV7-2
CASSLYQLAGGAGELFF
TGTGCCAGCAGCTTATACCAACTCGCAGGGGGAGCCGGGGAGCTGTTTTTT
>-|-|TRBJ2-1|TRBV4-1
CASSQDVASRYNEQFF
TGCGCCAGCAGCCAAGATGTAGCGAGCCGTTACAATGAGCAGTTCTTC
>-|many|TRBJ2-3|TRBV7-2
CASSLGDNTDTQYF
TGTGCCAGCAGCTTAGGCGACAACACAGATACGCAGTATTTT
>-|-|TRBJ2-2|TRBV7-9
CASSLLIGELFF
TGTGCCAGCAGCTTACTGATAGGGGAGCTGTTTTTT
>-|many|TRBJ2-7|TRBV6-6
CASSYLGGYEQYF
TGTGCCAGCAGTTACCTCGGGGGCTACGAGCAGTACTTC
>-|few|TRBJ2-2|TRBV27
CASSRLSQGRSNTGELFF
TGTGCCAGCAGTCGCCTTTCGCAGGGACGCTCTAACACCGGGGAGCTGTTTTTT
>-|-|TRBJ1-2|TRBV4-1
CASSQGGSEGYTF
TGCGCCAGCAGCCAAGGGGGGTCTGAGGGCTACACCTTC
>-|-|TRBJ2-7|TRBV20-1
CSARSRDMSSYEQYF
TGCAGTGCTAGATCACGGGACATGAGCTCCTACGAGCAGTACTTC
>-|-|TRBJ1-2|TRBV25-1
CASSGNLTDGNYGYTF
TGTGCCAGCAGTGGAAACCTGACAGATGGGAACTATGGCTACACCTTC
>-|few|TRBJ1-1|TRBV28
CASRTWRDGAPGEAFF
TGTGCCAGCAGGACTTGGCGGGACGGAGCACCGGGTGAAGCTTTCTTT
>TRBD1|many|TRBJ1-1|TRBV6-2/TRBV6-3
CASNRQGTTEAFF
TGTGCCAGCAATCGACAGGGTACCACTGAAGCTTTCTTT